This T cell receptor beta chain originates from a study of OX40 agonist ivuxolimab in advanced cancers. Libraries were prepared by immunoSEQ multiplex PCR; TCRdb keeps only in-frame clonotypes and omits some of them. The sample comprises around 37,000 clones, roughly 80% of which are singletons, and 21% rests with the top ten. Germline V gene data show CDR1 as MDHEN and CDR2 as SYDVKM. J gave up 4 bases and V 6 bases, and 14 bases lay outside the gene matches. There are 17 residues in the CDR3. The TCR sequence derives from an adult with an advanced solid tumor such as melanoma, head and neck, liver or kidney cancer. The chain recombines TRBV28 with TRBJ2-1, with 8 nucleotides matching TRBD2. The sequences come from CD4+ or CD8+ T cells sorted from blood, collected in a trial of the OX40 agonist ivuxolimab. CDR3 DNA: TGTGCCAGCAGGCTCCGGACTAGCTCGGGTAGATACAATGAGCAGTTCTTC. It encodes CASRLRTSSGRYNEQFF.